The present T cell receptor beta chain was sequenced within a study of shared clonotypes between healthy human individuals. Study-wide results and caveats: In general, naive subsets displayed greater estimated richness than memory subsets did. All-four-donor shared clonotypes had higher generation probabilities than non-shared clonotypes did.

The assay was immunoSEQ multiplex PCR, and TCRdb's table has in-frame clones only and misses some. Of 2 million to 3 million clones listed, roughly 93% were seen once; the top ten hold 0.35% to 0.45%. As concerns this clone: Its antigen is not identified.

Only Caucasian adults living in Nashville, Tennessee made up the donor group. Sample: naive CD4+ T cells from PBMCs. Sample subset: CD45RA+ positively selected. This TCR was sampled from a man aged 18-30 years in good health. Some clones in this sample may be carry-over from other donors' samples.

For the CDR3, the DNA is TGTGCCTGGACTTCGGACTGGAGCTCTGGAAACACCATATATTTT. Translated: CAWTSDWSSGNTIYF. The rearrangement joins TRBV30 to TRBJ1-3; D gene unclear. CDR1 GTSNPN and CDR2 SVGIG come from the germline V gene (reference sequence). The CDR3 extends over 15 amino acids. V was cut by 4 bases and J by 0 bases, with 13 bases left in between.